This T cell receptor beta chain was found in a study of shared clonotypes between healthy human individuals. There are 12 residues in the CDR3. V was trimmed by 0 bases and J by 9 bases, leaving 7 bases between them. From germline, CDR1 is SGHRS and CDR2 YFSETQ. Terminally differentiated effector memory CD45RA+ cells were left out of the naive CD8 fraction, which was CD45RO-negative and positively selected for CCR7. Deep was the level at which the assay was run. The authors split each subset's genomic DNA evenly across several immunoSEQ plates. Only in-frame clones appear in the TCRdb table, and some are missing; sequencing was by immunoSEQ multiplex PCR. The sample includes some 2.1 million clones, about 95% of them seen just once. Concerning this clone: The identical CDR3 is also encoded by other nucleotide sequences in the sample.

V usage is TRBV5-1 and J usage is TRBJ2-1; no reliable D call. The receptor comes from a man aged 18 to 29 in good health. Material for sequencing was naive CD8+ T cells sorted from blood. The CDR3 region has the DNA TGCGCCAGCAGCTTGGCTGGTGGTGAGCAGTTCTTC. The encoded protein is CASSLAGGEQFF. Supplemented by reference TRBV5-1 and TRBJ2-1, the full variable domain reads KAGVTQTPRYLIKTRGQQVTLSCSPISGHRSVSWYQQTPGQGLQFLFEYFSETQRNKGNFPGRFSGRQFSNSRSEMNVSTLELGDSALYLCASSLAGGEQFFGPGTRLTVL.